These T cell receptor beta chains were read from a single sample in a study of OX40 agonist ivuxolimab in advanced cancers. Sequenced by immunoSEQ multiplex PCR; TCRdb stores in-frame clones only, minus some. The sample includes approximately 17,000 clones, 82% seen only once; the top ten take over 2%. Sample: CD4+ or CD8+ T cells sorted from blood, taken in a trial of the OX40 agonist ivuxolimab. These receptors originate from an adult with an advanced solid tumor such as melanoma, head and neck, liver or kidney cancer. Both conserved end residues are part of each CDR3. D genes are given only for firm matches. Some rows mark clone size as missing; the rest say once, few, many or name a class of expanded clone.

abundance	d_gene	v_gene	j_gene	CDR3aa	CDR3nt
once	TRBD1	TRBV19	TRBJ1-5	CASSFIKGQGRNQPQHF	TGTGCCAGTAGTTTTATAAAGGGACAGGGCCGTAATCAGCCCCAGCATTTT
NA	NA	TRBV6-5	TRBJ2-3	CASTPGRGVRYTQYF	TGTGCCAGCACCCCTGGACGGGGAGTCAGGTATACGCAGTATTTT
NA	TRBD2	TRBV7-2	TRBJ2-7	CASSPLAGLVPEQYF	TGTGCCAGCAGCCCCTTAGCGGGACTCGTACCCGAGCAGTACTTC
NA	TRBD1	TRBV5-6	TRBJ1-1	CASSFWGTGSNTEAFF	TGTGCCAGCAGCTTTTGGGGGACAGGCTCTAACACTGAAGCTTTCTTT
NA	NA	TRBV7-9	TRBJ1-1	CASSLVGGGPDTEAFF	TGTGCCAGCAGCTTAGTCGGGGGGGGACCCGACACTGAAGCTTTCTTT
NA	NA	TRBV28	TRBJ2-2	CASSSSMDGGELFF	TGTGCCAGCAGTTCGTCGATGGACGGCGGGGAGCTGTTTTTT
NA	NA	TRBV11-3	TRBJ2-1	CASSSPRLAEQFF	TGTGCCAGCAGCTCCCCCCGGTTAGCTGAGCAGTTCTTC
NA	NA	TRBV7-9	TRBJ1-2	CASSLTQGAGRYGYTF	TGTGCCAGCAGCTTAACCCAAGGTGCGGGCCGCTATGGCTACACCTTC
NA	TRBD1	TRBV28	TRBJ2-6	CASSKNLRTGASGANVLTF	TGTGCCAGCAGCAAAAATCTAAGGACAGGGGCCTCTGGGGCCAACGTCCTGACTTTC
NA	NA	TRBV5-4	TRBJ1-3	CASSRGRSSGNTIYF	TGTGCCAGCAGCCGGGGACGGAGCTCTGGAAACACCATATATTTT
NA	TRBD2	TRBV9	TRBJ2-7	CASSPGREGTDEQYF	TGTGCCAGCAGCCCCGGGCGGGAGGGTACTGACGAGCAGTACTTC
NA	NA	TRBV4-2	TRBJ2-3	CASSSISGGGSTDTQYF	TGTGCCAGCAGCTCCATCTCCGGGGGCGGCAGCACAGATACGCAGTATTTT
NA	NA	TRBV5-5	TRBJ1-1	CASSLVGAREAFF	TGTGCCAGCAGCTTGGTAGGTGCCCGTGAAGCTTTCTTT
NA	NA	TRBV2	TRBJ2-2	CASRGRSIQSGELFF	TGTGCCAGCAGGGGGAGGTCCATCCAATCCGGGGAGCTGTTTTTT
NA	NA	TRBV2	TRBJ1-4	CASELGATNEKLFF	TGTGCCAGCGAGTTGGGCGCAACTAATGAAAAACTGTTTTTT
NA	NA	TRBV30	TRBJ2-5	CAWSVGGSGETQYF	TGTGCCTGGAGTGTTGGGGGAAGTGGAGAGACCCAGTACTTC
NA	TRBD2	TRBV28	TRBJ2-2	CASSLGLALNTGELFF	TGTGCCAGCAGTTTAGGACTAGCGCTCAACACCGGGGAGCTGTTTTTT
NA	NA	TRBV7-3	TRBJ2-2	CASSLTGGGGELFF	TGTGCCAGCAGCTTAACAGGGGGAGGCGGGGAGCTGTTTTTT
NA	NA	TRBV27	TRBJ1-1	CASSPRDPTEAFF	TGTGCCAGCAGCCCCAGAGATCCCACTGAAGCTTTCTTT
NA	NA	TRBV6-5	TRBJ1-5	CASSLDGNQPQHF	TGTGCCAGCAGCCTCGATGGCAATCAGCCCCAGCATTTT
NA	NA	TRBV7-2	TRBJ2-5	CASGLDYGRQETQYF	TGTGCCAGCGGGTTGGACTACGGAAGGCAAGAGACCCAGTACTTC
NA	NA	TRBV7-6	TRBJ1-1	CASSLARETEAFF	TGTGCCAGCAGCCTGGCAAGAGAGACTGAAGCTTTCTTT
NA	TRBD1	TRBV4-3	TRBJ1-1	CASSQDRQGRNTEAFF	TGCGCCAGCAGCCAAGATCGACAGGGGAGGAACACTGAAGCTTTCTTT
NA	TRBD1	TRBV19	TRBJ2-2	CASSLHRGGSLNTGELFF	TGTGCCAGTAGTCTCCACAGGGGTGGAAGTTTGAACACCGGGGAGCTGTTTTTT
NA	NA	TRBV28	TRBJ2-1	CASSETREQFF	TGTGCCAGCAGTGAGACTAGGGAGCAGTTCTTC
NA	NA	TRBV5-1	TRBJ2-1	CASSSTGLDNEQFF	TGCGCCAGCAGCTCTACAGGGTTGGACAATGAGCAGTTCTTC
NA	TRBD1	TRBV18	TRBJ1-1	CASSRDRSNTEAFF	TGTGCCAGCTCACGGGACAGATCGAACACTGAAGCTTTCTTT
NA	NA	TRBV7-2	TRBJ2-5	CASSLAGSGPGETQYF	TGTGCCAGCAGCTTAGCTGGGTCGGGTCCGGGGGAGACCCAGTACTTC
NA	TRBD1	TRBV14	TRBJ1-4	CASSQYRGSALFF	TGTGCCAGCAGCCAATACAGGGGGTCCGCACTGTTTTTT
few	NA	TRBV7-2	TRBJ1-2	CASSLDQGGYGYTF	TGTGCCAGCAGCTTAGACCAGGGCGGCTATGGCTACACCTTC
NA	NA	TRBV7-8	TRBJ1-5	CASGGGRQQPQHF	TGTGCCAGCGGGGGGGGACGTCAACAGCCCCAGCATTTT
once	TRBD2	TRBV28	TRBJ2-4	CASSGLGRLQNIQYF	TGTGCCAGCAGTGGTCTCGGGAGGCTCCAAAACATTCAGTACTTC